Included here is one TCR beta chain sequence, with context. Authors' processing steps: Quantification of nucleated cells was approximated via reference gene primer amplification. Assay: immunoSEQ multiplex PCR; the TCRdb copy retains only in-frame clones and omits some. The V and J calls and the clone size are those of that table, but D and trimming were determined from the DNA. The sample contains 200,000 to 300,000 clones, approximately 84% of which appear only once. The sample belongs to a study of blood T cell repertoires in COVID-19. At the level of the study: The United States, Italy and Spain supplied acute and convalescent COVID-19 samples. From T cells, B-cell-depleted T cells, or PBMCs came the material, which was cDNA or gDNA.

J was trimmed by 2 bases and V by 3 bases; bases with no gene match: 7. The germline V gene encodes CDR1 KGHSH and CDR2 LQKENI. This CDR3 is built from 16 residues. J is TRBJ2-3 and V is TRBV18; TRBD2 matches 8 bases. This clonotype was obtained from a human donor in a cohort sampled during active COVID-19. Sequences were obtained from peripheral blood. The CDR3 bases are TGTGCCAGCTCACCCCGGGGTAGCGGGACCACAGATACGCAGTATTTT. Amino acid sequence: CASSPRGSGTTDTQYF.